The sequence of this T cell receptor beta chain was determined in a study of human T cells and chemical hapten exposure. This clonotype has at least ten counts. Antigen unknown. Overall study results and limits: There were significantly more large CDR3 similarity clusters among expanded TCRs than among controls. Counts of TCRs above 1 in 1000 frequency stayed unchanged with DPC sensitization.

Time point meaning: patch test 2, 6 weeks after DPC sensitization. Documented treatment: therapeutic diphenylcyclopropenone sensitization with weekly scalp DPC. Trimming removed 4 bases from V and 0 bases from J, with 9 bases in between. This CDR3 contains 15 residues. Germline-derived CDR1 and CDR2 are SNHLY and FYNNEI. Separate cDNA molecules received unique molecular identifiers, which the library attached to them. TCRdb itself ran the RACE reads through MiXCR, one entry per CDR3 protein. Among about 84,000 distinct CDR3 sequences, about 10% were seen once, and the ten largest hold 2.5%. This specimen was whole blood, taken in connection with sensitization to the hapten diphenylcyclopropenone (DPC). This receptor was identified in a woman aged 30 to 39 with alopecia areata. Some clones in this sample may be carry-over from other donors' samples. The gene calls are TRBV2 and TRBJ2-2, with D unclear. CDR3 DNA: TGTGCCAGCAGTGTGGACCGAGCGAACACCGGGGAGCTGTTTTTT. It codes for CASSVDRANTGELFF.